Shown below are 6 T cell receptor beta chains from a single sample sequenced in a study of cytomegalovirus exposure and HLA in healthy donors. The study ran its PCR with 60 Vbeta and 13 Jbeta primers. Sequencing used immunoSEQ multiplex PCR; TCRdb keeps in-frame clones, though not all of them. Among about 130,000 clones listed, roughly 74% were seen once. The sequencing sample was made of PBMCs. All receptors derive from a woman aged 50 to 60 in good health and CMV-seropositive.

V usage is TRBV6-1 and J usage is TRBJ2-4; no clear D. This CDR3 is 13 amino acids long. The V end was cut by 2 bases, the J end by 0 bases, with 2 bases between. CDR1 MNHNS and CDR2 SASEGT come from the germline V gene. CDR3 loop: CASSEQAKNIQYF. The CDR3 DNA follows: TGTGCCAGCAGTGAACAAGCCAAAAACATTCAGTACTTC.

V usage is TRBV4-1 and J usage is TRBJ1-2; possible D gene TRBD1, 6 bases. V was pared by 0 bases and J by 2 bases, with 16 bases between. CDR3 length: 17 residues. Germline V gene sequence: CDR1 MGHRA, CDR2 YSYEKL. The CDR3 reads CASSQEGDPGANYGYTF. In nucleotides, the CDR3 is TGCGCCAGCAGCCAAGAAGGCGACCCAGGGGCCAACTATGGCTACACCTTC.

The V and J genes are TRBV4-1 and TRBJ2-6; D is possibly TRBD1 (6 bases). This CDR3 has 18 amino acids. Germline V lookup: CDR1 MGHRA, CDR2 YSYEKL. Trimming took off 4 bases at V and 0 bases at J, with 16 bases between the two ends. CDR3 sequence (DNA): TGCGCCAGCAGCCCCGGTGGCAGGGGACCCTCTGGGGCCAACGTCCTGACTTTC. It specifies CASSPGGRGPSGANVLTF.

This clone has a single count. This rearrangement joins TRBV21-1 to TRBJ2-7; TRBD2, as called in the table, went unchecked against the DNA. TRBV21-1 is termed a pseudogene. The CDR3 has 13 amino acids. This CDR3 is CASSKARAYEQYF. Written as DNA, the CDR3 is TGTGCCAGCAGCAAAGCCCGGGCCTACGAGCAGTACTTC.

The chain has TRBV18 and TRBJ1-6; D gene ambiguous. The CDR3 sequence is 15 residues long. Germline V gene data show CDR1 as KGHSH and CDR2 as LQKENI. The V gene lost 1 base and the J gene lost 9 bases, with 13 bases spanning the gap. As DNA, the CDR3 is TGTGCCAGCTCACCACAGCTAGGAACGGCTTCACCCCTCCACTTT. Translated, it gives CASSPQLGTASPLHF.

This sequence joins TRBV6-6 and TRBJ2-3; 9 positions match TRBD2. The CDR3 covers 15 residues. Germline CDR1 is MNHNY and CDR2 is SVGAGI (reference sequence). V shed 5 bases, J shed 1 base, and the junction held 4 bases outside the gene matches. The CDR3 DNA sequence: TGTGCCAGCAGTGGCGTAGCGGGGGGCACAGATACGCAGTATTTT. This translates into CASSGVAGGTDTQYF.